Sequencing of this TCR beta chain was carried out in a study of blood T cell repertoires in COVID-19. Background on the study: From T cells, B-cell-depleted T cells, or PBMCs came the material, which was cDNA or gDNA.

Using immunoSEQ multiplex PCR, the repertoire was profiled, and TCRdb retains in-frame clones only, with some absent. The table records 100,000 or so clones, roughly three quarters of them present only once. Trimming cost V 8 bases and J 10 bases; bases outside gene matches: 12. This CDR3 comprises 15 residues. Germline CDR1 reads ENHRY; CDR2 reads SYGVKD. The TCR originated in a human donor in a cohort sampled during active COVID-19. This sequence joins TRBV10-3 and TRBJ2-1; 12 bases are shared with TRBD2. Material: peripheral blood. In nucleotides, the CDR3 is TGTGCCATCGGCACTAGCGGGGGGATTGGTCCGGAGCAGTTCTTC. It encodes CAIGTSGGIGPEQFF.